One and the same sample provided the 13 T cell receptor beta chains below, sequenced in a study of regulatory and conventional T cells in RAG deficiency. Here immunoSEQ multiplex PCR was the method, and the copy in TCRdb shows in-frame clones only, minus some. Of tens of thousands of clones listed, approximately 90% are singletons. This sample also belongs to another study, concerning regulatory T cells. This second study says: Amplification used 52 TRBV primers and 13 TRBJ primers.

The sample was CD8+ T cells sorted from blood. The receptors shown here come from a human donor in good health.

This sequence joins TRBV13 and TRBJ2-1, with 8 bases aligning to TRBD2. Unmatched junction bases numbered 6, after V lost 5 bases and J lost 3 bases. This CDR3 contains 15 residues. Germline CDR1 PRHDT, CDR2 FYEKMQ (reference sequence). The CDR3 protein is CASSPGLADYNEQFF. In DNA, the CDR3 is TGTGCCAGCAGCCCCGGACTAGCTGACTACAATGAGCAGTTCTTC.

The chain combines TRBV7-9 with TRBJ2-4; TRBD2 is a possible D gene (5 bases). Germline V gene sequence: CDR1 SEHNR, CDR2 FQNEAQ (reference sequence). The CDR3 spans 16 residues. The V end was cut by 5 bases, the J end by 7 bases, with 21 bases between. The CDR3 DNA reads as TGTGCCAGCAGCCCATTAATACTAGACCCAATGAACATTCAGTACTTC. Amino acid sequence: CASSPLILDPMNIQYF.

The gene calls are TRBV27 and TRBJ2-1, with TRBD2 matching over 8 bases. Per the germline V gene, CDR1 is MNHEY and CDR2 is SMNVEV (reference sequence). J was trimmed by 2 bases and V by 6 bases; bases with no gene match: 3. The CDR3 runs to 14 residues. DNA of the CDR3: TGTGCCAGCAGCCCTAGCGGGCCCTACAATGAGCAGTTCTTC. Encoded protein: CASSPSGPYNEQFF.

This chain's CDR3 is CASSPPVGGDEQYF. DNA for the CDR3: TGTGCCAGCTCACCACCGGTGGGGGGCGACGAGCAGTACTTC. This chain links TRBV18 with TRBJ2-7, with D perhaps given as TRBD1 or TRBD2 (6 bases each). The CDR3 runs 14 residues. Germline CDR1 and CDR2: KGHSH and LQKENI. The V and J ends lost 0 bases and 5 bases respectively, with 11 bases between them.

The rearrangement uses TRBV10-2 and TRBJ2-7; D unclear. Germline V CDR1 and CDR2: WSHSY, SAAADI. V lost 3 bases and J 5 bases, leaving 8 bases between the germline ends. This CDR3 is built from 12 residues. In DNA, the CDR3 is TGCGCCAGCAGTGACACGATAGACGAGCAGTACTTC. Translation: CASSDTIDEQYF.

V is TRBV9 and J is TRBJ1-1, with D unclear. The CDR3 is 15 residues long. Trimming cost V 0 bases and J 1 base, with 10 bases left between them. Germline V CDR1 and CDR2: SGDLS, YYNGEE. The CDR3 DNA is TGTGCCAGCAGCGTAGTTGGGTCAGCGAACACTGAAGCTTTCTTT. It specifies CASSVVGSANTEAFF.

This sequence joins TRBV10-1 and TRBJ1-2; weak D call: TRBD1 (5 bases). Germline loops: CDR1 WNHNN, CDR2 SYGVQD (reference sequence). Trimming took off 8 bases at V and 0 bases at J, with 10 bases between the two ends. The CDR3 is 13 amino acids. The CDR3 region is CASSDNSNYGYTF. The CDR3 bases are TGCGCCAGCTCGGACAATTCTAACTATGGCTACACCTTC.

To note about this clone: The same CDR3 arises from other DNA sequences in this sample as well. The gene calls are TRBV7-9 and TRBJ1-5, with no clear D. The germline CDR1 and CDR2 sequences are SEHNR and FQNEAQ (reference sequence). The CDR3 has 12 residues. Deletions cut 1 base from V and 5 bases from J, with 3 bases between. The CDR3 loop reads CASSLGDQPQHF. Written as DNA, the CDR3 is TGTGCCAGCAGCTTAGGAGATCAGCCCCAGCATTTT.

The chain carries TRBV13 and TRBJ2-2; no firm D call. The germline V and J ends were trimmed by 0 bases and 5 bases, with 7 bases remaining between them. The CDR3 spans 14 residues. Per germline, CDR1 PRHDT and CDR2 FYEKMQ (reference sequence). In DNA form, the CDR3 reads TGTGCCAGCAGCTTAGGGGCGAGTACCGGGGAGCTGTTTTTT. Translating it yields CASSLGASTGELFF.

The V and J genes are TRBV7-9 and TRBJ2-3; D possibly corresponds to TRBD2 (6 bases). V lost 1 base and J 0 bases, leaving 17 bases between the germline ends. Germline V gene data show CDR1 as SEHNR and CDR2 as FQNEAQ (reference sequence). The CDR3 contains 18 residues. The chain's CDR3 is CASSLVDFGGTSTDTQYF. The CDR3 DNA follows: TGTGCCAGCAGCTTAGTGGATTTCGGCGGGACTAGCACAGATACGCAGTATTTT. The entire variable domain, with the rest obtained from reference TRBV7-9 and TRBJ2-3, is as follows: DTGVSQNPRHKITKRGQNVTFRCDPISEHNRLYWYRQTLGQGPEFLTYFQNEAQLEKSRLLSDRFSAERPKGSFSTLEIQRTEQGDSAMYLCASSLVDFGGTSTDTQYFGPGTRLTVL.

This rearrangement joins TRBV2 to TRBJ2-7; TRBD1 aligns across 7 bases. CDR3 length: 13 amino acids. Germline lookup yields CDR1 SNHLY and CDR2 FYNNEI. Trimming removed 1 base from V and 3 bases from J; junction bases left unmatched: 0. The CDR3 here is CASSEDRGYEQYF. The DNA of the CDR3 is TGTGCCAGCAGTGAAGACAGGGGCTACGAGCAGTACTTC.

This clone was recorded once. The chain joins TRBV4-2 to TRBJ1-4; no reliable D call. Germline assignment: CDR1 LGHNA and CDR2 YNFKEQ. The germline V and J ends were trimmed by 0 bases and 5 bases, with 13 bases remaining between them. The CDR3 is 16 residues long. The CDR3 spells CASSQEGWVANEKLFF. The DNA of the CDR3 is TGTGCCAGCAGCCAAGAGGGCTGGGTAGCGAATGAAAAACTGTTTTTT.

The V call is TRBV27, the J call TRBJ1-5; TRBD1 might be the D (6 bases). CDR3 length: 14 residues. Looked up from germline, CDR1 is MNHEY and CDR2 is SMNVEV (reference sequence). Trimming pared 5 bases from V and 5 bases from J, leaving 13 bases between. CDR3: CASSVGGRDQPQHF. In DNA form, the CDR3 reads TGTGCCAGCAGTGTGGGGGGGCGGGATCAGCCCCAGCATTTT.